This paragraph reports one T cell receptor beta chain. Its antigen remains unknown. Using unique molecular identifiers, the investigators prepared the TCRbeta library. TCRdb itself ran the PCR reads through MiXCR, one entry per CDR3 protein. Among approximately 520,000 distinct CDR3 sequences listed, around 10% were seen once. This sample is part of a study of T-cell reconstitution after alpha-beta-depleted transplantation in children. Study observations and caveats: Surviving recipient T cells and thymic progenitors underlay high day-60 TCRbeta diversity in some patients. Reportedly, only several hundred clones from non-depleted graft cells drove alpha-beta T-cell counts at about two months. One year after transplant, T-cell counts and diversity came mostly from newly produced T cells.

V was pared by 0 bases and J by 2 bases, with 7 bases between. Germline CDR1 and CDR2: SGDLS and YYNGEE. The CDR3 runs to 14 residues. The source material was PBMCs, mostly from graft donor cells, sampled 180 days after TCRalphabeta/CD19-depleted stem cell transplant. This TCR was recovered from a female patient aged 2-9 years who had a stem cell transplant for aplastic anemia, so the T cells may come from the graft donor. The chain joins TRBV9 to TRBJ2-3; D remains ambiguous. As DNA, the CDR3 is TGTGCCAGCAGCGTAGCCCGTTACACAGATACGCAGTATTTT. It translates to CASSVARYTDTQYF.